Detailed here is one T cell receptor beta chain. The clone's antigen remains unknown. Base-call qualities are not available, and no considerably larger clone is one nucleotide away. The data are from a study of T cells in tumors after PD-1 blockade (dated by TCRdb to the late 2010s). Regarding the research as a whole: Exclusion criteria were prior checkpoint blockade, use of systemic immunosuppressants, or recent radiotherapy or other anti-cancer therapy within 4 weeks. To compare clonotypes in blood versus tumor, bulk TCR sequencing was run on around eleven peripheral blood samples drawn from five or six patients. Pembrolizumab 200 mg every 3 weeks or cemiplimab 350 mg every 2 weeks was administered to patients. Ongoing daily vismodegib 150 mg was also given to a subset of patients during anti-PD-1 treatment. On average, peripheral blood samples yielded under 40,000 unique clonotypes and 90,000 to 140,000 TCR templates (range roughly 24,000-280,000). RECIST version 1.1 was used to evaluate clinical response. Paired single-cell RNA and TCR sequencing was done in the study on site-matched tumors from patients with BCC or SCC, both before and after anti-PD-1 therapy.

Taken with the paper, the label for time point translates to: before anti-PD-1 therapy. For bulk TCRbeta sequencing, genomic DNA was extracted from tumor biopsies or peripheral blood, and input amounts ranged from about 600 ng to 6,004 ng. Histologically proven advanced or metastatic basal or squamous cell carcinoma was present in all patients, all of whom were poor candidates for surgical resection. Of the approximately 12 patients in the basal cell carcinoma cohort, several underwent bulk tumor TCR sequencing. The immunoSEQ platform was used for deep TCRbeta sequencing. Concerning the study's data processing: For further analysis, only productive rearrangements were exported out of the immunoSEQ Analyzer. T cell phenotypes were assigned to bulk TCRbeta clonotypes by matching to single-cell RNA+TCR-seq clones sharing the same TCRbeta sequence. Using bulk TCR sequencing data, clone enrichment in tumor was calculated by dividing a clone's tumor frequency by the same clone's PBMC frequency. GLIPH was used to sort TCRs into specificity groups, which are clusters of distinct TCRs that likely recognize common antigens through shared CDR3 motifs. Drawn from immuneACCESS, this table holds only the in-frame rearrangements with V and J called that TCRdb kept. Clones are partly lost; checked studies trace under half to an unresolved V gene and leave the rest unexplained. Clone size and the V and J calls come from that table; the DNA yielded D and trimming. The sample contains 45,000 to 60,000 clones, 79% of them found a single time. Roughly a sixth of the sample comes from the top ten.

On the study overall, not on this receptor specifically: Roughly 43% of tumor TCR clonotypes were found in blood, and some novel exhausted tumor clones appeared in pre-treatment blood, suggesting peripheral recruitment. The source of novel T cell clones was not identified and could include lymphoid organs or rare unexpanded clones within the tumor or its periphery.

The germline V gene yields SGDLS for CDR1 and YYNGEE for CDR2. Ends trimmed: V by 2 bases, J by 6 bases; bases unmatched to a gene: 6. Including cysteine and phenylalanine, the CDR3 has 16 amino acids. CDR3 DNA is the only sequence kept; it has 48 bases, read in frame from the first base. The rearranged segments are TRBV9 and TRBJ2-2, with 11 junctional bases fitting TRBD1. The TCR comes from a human donor with basal cell carcinoma. The specimen comprised PBMCs, sampled before anti-PD-1 treatment. The sequenced DNA is TGTGCCAGCAGCGTGAGGACAGGGGGCGCGTCCGGGGAGCTGTTTTTT. This gives the protein CASSVRTGGASGELFF.